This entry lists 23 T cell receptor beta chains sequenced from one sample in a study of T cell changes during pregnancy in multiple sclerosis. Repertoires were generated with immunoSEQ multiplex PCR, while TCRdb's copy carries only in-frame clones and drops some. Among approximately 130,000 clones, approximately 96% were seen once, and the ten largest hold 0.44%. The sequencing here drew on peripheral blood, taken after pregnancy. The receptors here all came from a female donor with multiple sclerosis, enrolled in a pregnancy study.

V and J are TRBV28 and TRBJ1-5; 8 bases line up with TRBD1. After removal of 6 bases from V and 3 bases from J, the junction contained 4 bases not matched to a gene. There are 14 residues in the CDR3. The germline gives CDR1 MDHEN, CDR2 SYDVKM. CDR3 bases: TGTGCCAGCAGCCTGACAGGGGACAATCAGCCCCAGCATTTT. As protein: CASSLTGDNQPQHF.

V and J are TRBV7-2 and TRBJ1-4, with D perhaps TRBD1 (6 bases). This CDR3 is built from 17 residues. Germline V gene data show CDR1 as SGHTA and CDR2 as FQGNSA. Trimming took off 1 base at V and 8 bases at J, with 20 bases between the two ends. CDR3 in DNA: TGTGCCAGCAGCTTAGTCCCCTCATCAGGGGTCGGGGAAAAACTGTTTTTT. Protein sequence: CASSLVPSSGVGEKLFF.

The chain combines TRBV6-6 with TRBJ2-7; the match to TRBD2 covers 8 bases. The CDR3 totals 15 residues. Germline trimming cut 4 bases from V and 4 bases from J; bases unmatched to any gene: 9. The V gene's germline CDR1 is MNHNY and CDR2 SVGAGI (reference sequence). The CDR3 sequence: CASSLAGPTDYEQYF. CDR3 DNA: TGTGCCAGCAGTTTAGCGGGACCGACGGATTACGAGCAGTACTTC.

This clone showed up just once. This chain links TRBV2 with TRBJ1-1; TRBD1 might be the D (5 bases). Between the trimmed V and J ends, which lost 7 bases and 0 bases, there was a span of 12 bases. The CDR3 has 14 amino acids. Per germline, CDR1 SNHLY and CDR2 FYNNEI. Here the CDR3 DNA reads TGTGCCAGCATGAAGGACACTTTGAACACTGAAGCTTTCTTT. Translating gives CASMKDTLNTEAFF.

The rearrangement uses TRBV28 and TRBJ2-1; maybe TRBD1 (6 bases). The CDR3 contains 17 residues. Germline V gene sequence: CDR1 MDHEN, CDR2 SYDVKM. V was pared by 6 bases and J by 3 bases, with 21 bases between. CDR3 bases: TGTGCCAGCAGCCCCTGGACTGGGTTGGGACACTACAATGAGCAGTTCTTC. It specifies CASSPWTGLGHYNEQFF. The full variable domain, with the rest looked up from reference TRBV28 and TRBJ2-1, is DVKVTQSSRYLVKRTGEKVFLECVQDMDHENMFWYRQDPGLGLRLIYFSYDVKMKEKGDIPEGYSVSREKKERFSLILESASTNQTSMYLCASSPWTGLGHYNEQFFGPGTRLTVL.

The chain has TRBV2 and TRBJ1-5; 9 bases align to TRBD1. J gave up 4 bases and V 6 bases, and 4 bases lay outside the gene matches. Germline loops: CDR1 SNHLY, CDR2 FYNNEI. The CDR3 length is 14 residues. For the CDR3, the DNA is TGTGCCAGCAGCGGACAGGGGATAAATCAGCCCCAGCATTTT. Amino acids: CASSGQGINQPQHF.

In DNA form, the CDR3 reads TGTGCCAGCAGAACCGTGGGGGGTACGCAGTATTTT. The encoded protein is CASRTVGGTQYF. J is TRBJ2-3 and V is TRBV6-5; D is possibly TRBD2 (6 bases). The CDR3 is 12 residues long. The V end lost 6 bases, the J end lost 8 bases, and 12 bases lay between the germline ends. Germline lookup yields CDR1 MNHEY and CDR2 SVGAGI.

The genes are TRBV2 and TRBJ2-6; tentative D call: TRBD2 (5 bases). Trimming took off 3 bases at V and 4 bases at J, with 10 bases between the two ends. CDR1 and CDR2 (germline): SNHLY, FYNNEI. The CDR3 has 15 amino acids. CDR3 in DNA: TGTGCCAGCAGTGAGGCGGACTCGGGGGCCAACGTCCTGACTTTC. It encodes CASSEADSGANVLTF. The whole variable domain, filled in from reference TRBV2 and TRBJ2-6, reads EPEVTQTPSHQVTQMGQEVILRCVPISNHLYFYWYRQILGQKVEFLVSFYNNEISEKSEIFDDQFSVERPDGSNFTLKIRSTKLEDSAMYFCASSEADSGANVLTFGAGSRLTVL.

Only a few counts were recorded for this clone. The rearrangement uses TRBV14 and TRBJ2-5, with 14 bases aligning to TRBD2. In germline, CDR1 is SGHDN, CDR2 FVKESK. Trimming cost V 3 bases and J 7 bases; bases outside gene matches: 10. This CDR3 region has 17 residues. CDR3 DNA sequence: TGTGCCAGCAGCCAGATGACTAGCGGGAGGGCCCTCGGGACCCAGTACTTC. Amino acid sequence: CASSQMTSGRALGTQYF. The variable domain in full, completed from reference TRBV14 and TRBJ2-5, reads EAGVTQFPSHSVIEKGQTVTLRCDPISGHDNLYWYRRVMGKEIKFLLHFVKESKQDESGMPNNRFLAERTGGTYSTLKVQPAELEDSGVYFCASSQMTSGRALGTQYFGPGTRLLVL.

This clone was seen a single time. The CDR3 region is CATSRGASGQYEQYF. CDR3 sequence (DNA): TGTGCCACCAGCAGAGGGGCTAGCGGGCAGTACGAGCAGTACTTC. The chain employs TRBV15 and TRBJ2-7; TRBD2 aligns across 8 bases. Germline CDR1 is LNHNV and CDR2 is YYDKDF (reference sequence). Unmatched junction bases numbered 6, after V lost 1 base and J lost 4 bases. The CDR3 has 15 residues.

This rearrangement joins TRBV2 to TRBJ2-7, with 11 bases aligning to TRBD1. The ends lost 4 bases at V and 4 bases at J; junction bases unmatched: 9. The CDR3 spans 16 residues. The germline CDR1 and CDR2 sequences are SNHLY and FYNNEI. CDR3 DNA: TGTGCCAGCAGTGCCCATGGACAGGGGGCTTTTTACGAGCAGTACTTC. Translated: CASSAHGQGAFYEQYF.

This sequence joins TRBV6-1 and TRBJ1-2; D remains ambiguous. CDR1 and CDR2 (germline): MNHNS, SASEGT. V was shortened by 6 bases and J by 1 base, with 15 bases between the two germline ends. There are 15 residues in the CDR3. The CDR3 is CASRRATGNNYGYTF. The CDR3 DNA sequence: TGTGCCAGCAGGAGGGCAACCGGGAATAACTATGGCTACACCTTC.

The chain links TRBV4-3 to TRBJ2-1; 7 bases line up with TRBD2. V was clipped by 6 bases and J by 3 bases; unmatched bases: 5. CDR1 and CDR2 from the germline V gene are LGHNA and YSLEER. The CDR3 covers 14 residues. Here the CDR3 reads CASRMTSSYNEQFF. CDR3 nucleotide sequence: TGCGCCAGCAGGATGACTAGCAGCTACAATGAGCAGTTCTTC.

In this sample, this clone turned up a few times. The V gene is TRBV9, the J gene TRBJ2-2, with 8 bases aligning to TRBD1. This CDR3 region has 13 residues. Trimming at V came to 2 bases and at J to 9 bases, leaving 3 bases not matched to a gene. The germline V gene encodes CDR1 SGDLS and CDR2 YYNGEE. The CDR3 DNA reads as TGTGCCAGCAGCGTCCGGACAGGGTGGGAGCTGTTTTTT. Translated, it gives CASSVRTGWELFF.

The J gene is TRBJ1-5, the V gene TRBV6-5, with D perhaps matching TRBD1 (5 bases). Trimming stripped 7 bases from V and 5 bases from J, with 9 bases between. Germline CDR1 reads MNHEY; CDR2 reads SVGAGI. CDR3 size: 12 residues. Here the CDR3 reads CASTPGDQPQHF. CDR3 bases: TGTGCCAGCACACCGGGGGATCAGCCCCAGCATTTT.

CDR3 coding DNA: TGTGCCAGCAGCCCCCGACAGGCCCAAGAGACCCAGTACTTC. Its translation is CASSPRQAQETQYF. The chain uses TRBV7-2 and TRBJ2-5; maybe TRBD1 (6 bases). V gave up 5 bases and J gave up 1 base, with 11 bases separating them. The CDR3 sequence is 14 residues long. Germline CDR1 SGHTA, CDR2 FQGNSA.

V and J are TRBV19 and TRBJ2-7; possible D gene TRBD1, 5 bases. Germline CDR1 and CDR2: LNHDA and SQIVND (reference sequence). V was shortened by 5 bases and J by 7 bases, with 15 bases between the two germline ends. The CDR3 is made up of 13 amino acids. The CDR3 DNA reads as TGTGCCAGTAGTTGGGCAGGGCGACCAGAGCAGTACTTC. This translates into CASSWAGRPEQYF.

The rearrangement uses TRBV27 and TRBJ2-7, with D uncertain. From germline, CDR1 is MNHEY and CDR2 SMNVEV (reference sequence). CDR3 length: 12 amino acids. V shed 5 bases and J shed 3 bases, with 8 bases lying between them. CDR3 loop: CASSLPRYEQYF. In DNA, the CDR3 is TGTGCCAGCAGTCTCCCCCGCTACGAGCAGTACTTC.

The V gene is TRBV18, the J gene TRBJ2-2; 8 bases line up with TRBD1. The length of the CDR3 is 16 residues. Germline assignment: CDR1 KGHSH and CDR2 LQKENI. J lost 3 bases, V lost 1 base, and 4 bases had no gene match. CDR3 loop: CASSPQDRVDTGELFF. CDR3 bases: TGTGCCAGCTCACCACAGGACAGGGTGGACACCGGGGAGCTGTTTTTT.

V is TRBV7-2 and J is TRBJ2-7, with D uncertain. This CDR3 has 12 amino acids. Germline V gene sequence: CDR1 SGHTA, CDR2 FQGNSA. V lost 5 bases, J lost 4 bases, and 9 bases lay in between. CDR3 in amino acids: CASSPNFYEQYF. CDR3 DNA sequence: TGTGCCAGCAGCCCTAATTTTTACGAGCAGTACTTC.

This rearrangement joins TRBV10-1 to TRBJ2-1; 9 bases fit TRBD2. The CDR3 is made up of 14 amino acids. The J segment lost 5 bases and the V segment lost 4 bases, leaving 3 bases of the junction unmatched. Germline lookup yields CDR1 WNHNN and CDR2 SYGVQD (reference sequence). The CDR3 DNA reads TGCGCCAGCAGTGGGGCGGGAGGGCACAATGAGCAGTTCTTC. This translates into CASSGAGGHNEQFF.

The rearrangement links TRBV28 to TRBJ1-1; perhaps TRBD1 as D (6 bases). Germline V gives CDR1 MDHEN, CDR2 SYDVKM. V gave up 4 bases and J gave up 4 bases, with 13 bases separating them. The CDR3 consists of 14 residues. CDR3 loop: CASSWDPGVTEAFF. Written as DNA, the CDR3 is TGTGCCAGCAGTTGGGATCCAGGGGTCACTGAAGCTTTCTTT. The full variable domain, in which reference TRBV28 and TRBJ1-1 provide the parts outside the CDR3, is DVKVTQSSRYLVKRTGEKVFLECVQDMDHENMFWYRQDPGLGLRLIYFSYDVKMKEKGDIPEGYSVSREKKERFSLILESASTNQTSMYLCASSWDPGVTEAFFGQGTRLTVV.

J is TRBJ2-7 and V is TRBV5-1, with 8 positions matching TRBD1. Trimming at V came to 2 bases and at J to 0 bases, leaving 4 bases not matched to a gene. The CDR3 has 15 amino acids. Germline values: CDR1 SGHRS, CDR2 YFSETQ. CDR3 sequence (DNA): TGCGCCAGCAGCTTTCGACAGGGGAGCTCCTACGAGCAGTACTTC. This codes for CASSFRQGSSYEQYF.